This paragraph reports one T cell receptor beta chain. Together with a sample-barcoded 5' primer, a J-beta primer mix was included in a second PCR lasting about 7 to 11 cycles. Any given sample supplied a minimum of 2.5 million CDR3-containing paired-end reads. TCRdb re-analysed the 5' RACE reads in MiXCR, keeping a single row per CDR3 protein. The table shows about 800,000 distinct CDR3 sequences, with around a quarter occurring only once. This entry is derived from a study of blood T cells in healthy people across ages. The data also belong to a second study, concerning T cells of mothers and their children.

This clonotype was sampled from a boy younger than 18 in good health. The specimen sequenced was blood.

CDR3 loop: CSAKRRRQAETQYF. The CDR3 region has the DNA TGCAGTGCCAAGAGAAGACGACAGGCGGAGACCCAGTACTTC. The chain joins TRBV20-1 to TRBJ2-5; a weak D match, TRBD1 (6 bases). V lost 6 bases and J 5 bases, leaving 19 bases between the germline ends. Germline V gene data show CDR1 as DFQATT and CDR2 as SNEGSKA (reference sequence). The CDR3 runs 14 residues.